This TCR beta chain was sequenced for a study of blood T cell repertoires in COVID-19. Overall study context: Specimens from acute and convalescent COVID-19 originated in the United States, Italy and Spain.

The CDR3 runs to 18 residues. V lost 4 bases and J lost 2, with 23 bases in between. The germline V gene has CDR1 SGHRS and CDR2 YFSETQ. As originally analysed: Reference gene primer amplification gave estimated nucleated cell counts. Sequenced by immunoSEQ multiplex PCR; TCRdb stores in-frame clones only, minus some. V, J and clone size are taken as reported in that table, and D and trimming were inferred from the DNA itself. Of roughly 210,000 clones detected, roughly nine tenths appear once; the ten largest clones hold over 1.5%. The chain joins TRBV5-1 to TRBJ2-3, with a possible D match to TRBD2 (5 bases). The specimen was peripheral blood. The receptor was derived from a man in his 70s with acute or convalescent COVID-19. Here the CDR3 reads CASSPLPVVSGNTDTQYF. Here the CDR3 DNA reads TGCGCCAGCAGCCCCCTTCCTGTGGTCTCGGGAAACACAGATACGCAGTATTTT.